This T cell receptor (beta chain) was found in a study of blood T cell repertoires in COVID-19. The study drew participants aged 18 to 89 years from 20 to 30 US areas. Clones were read by immunoSEQ multiplex PCR, and TCRdb kept only the in-frame ones, dropping some. The sample yields 150,000 or so clones, less than 85% seen once. The CDR3 runs to 14 residues. CDR1 and CDR2 from the germline V gene are MNHEY and SVGAGI. V dropped 4 bases and J dropped 12; count of bases not matched to a gene: 9. This clone was picked up one time. The clonotype was recovered from a man aged 45 to 65 who had recovered from COVID-19. The sequenced material came from PBMCs or T cells enriched from blood (not recorded which). This rearrangement joins TRBV6-5 to TRBJ2-2; 9 nucleotides line up with TRBD1. The CDR3 bases are TGTGCCAGCAGTTCATCCACAGGGGGCGTTAAGCTGTTTTTT. Amino acids: CASSSSTGGVKLFF.